The rows below give T cell receptor beta chains drawn from one sample of a study of blood T cells in healthy people across ages. TCRdb used MiXCR to reprocess the 5' RACE reads, holding one entry per CDR3 protein. Found here are roughly 1.9 million distinct CDR3 sequences, 30% to 40% of them singletons; the top ten hold around 23%. The specimen was blood. These receptors were collected from a human donor in good health. The CDR3 runs from the conserved cysteine through the conserved F or W. Each record gives: V gene, D gene, J gene, clone size, CDR3 DNA, CDR3 protein. The D gene is left open where the match is weak. Not every row has a clone size; where given, it reads once, few, many or a size class.

TRBV6-5	TRBD1	TRBJ1-2	.	TGTGCCAGTACCCCAAGGGACAGGTACCATGGCTACACCTTC	CASTPRDRYHGYTF
TRBV4-3	.	TRBJ2-7	.	TGCGCCAGCAGCCAGGTTGTTAGCGTTACCTACGAGCAGTACTTC	CASSQVVSVTYEQYF
TRBV4-3	TRBD2	TRBJ2-7	.	TGCGCCAGCAGCCAATCCCCACCAGCGGGGGGACACGAGCAGTACTTC	CASSQSPPAGGHEQYF
TRBV9	.	TRBJ2-7	few	TGTGCCAGCAGCGTAGGGCCCGACTCGTACAATGAGCAGTACTTC	CASSVGPDSYNEQYF
TRBV5-5	.	TRBJ2-5	.	TGTGCCAGCAGCTATAATTTCTTTATGGCAGGGACCCAAGAGACCCAGTACTTC	CASSYNFFMAGTQETQYF
TRBV7-9	.	TRBJ2-3	few	TGTGCCAGCAGCTTTAAAGCCGATACGCAGTATTTT	CASSFKADTQYF
TRBV12-3/TRBV12-4	.	TRBJ1-5	.	TGTGCCAGCAGTTTAGCGCTGGTTGACAATCAGCCCCAGCATTTT	CASSLALVDNQPQHF
TRBV27	.	TRBJ2-7	.	TGTGCCAGCAGTTTAAAAGTAGGGGATTACATTGGACACGAGCAGTACTTC	CASSLKVGDYIGHEQYF
TRBV12-3/TRBV12-4	.	TRBJ2-1	once	TGTGCCAGCAGCCCCCTCTCTTTAGTTGGTGAGCAGTTCTTC	CASSPLSLVGEQFF
TRBV29-1	TRBD2	TRBJ2-5	.	TGCAGCGTCGAAGGGACCCGGGAGGGTGAGCAGTACTTC	CSVEGTREGEQYF
TRBV5-1	.	TRBJ2-7	.	TGCGCCAGCAGCTTGGCCTTTGCGGCGGGTGAGCAGTACTTC	CASSLAFAAGEQYF
TRBV6-2/TRBV6-3	.	TRBJ2-1	few	TGTGCCAGCAGTTACCAATTGGGGGAGCAGTTCTTC	CASSYQLGEQFF
TRBV20-1	.	TRBJ2-5	many	TGCAGTGCTAGAGATCGAAGAAGAGCAGAGACCCAGTACTTC	CSARDRRRAETQYF
TRBV4-3	.	TRBJ1-2	few	TGCGCCAGCAGCCAAGTGGCCGGAAGAAAAGACTATGGCTACACCTTC	CASSQVAGRKDYGYTF
TRBV4-1	.	TRBJ1-1	.	TGCGCCAGCAGCGAACCAACAGAGAACACTGAAGCTTTCTTT	CASSEPTENTEAFF
TRBV9	.	TRBJ2-1	.	TGTGCCAGCGGGGACCAGGGGCCTATGGACAATGAGCAGTTCTTC	CASGDQGPMDNEQFF
TRBV20-1	TRBD2	TRBJ2-3	few	TGCAGTGCTTTACTAGCGGGGGGGCATACGCAGTATTTT	CSALLAGGHTQYF
TRBV7-2	TRBD2	TRBJ2-7	.	TGTGCCAGCAGCATTAGCGGGGTTCCCTACGAGCAGTACTTC	CASSISGVPYEQYF
TRBV6-5	.	TRBJ1-2	few	TGTGCCAGCAGTACTACACCGAACTATGGCTACACCTTC	CASSTTPNYGYTF
TRBV15	.	TRBJ1-5	.	TGTGCCACCAGCAGAGATTTCGGTAGGGCCCAGCCCCAGCATTTT	CATSRDFGRAQPQHF
TRBV5-1	.	TRBJ1-2	.	TGCGCCAGCAAAGGGTCAGGGAGCTATGGCTACACCTTC	CASKGSGSYGYTF
TRBV18	.	TRBJ2-5	few	TGTGCCAGCTCACTAGTCCCGGAGTTGGAGACCCAGTACTTC	CASSLVPELETQYF
TRBV25-1	TRBD2	TRBJ2-7	.	TGTGCCAGCAGTGGGGGACTAGCGGGGGTAGACGAGCAGTACTTC	CASSGGLAGVDEQYF
TRBV5-1	.	TRBJ2-1	few	TGCGCCAGCAGCGGCACTTCCGTCTTTACGGGGTACAACTACAATGAGCAGTTCTTC	CASSGTSVFTGYNYNEQFF
TRBV29-1	.	TRBJ2-5	.	TGCAGCGTTGAAGTCGGGGGCTCGGAGACCCAGTACTTC	CSVEVGGSETQYF
TRBV4-3	.	TRBJ1-1	.	TGCGCCAGCAGCCACGGCTTAGGGCCCTTCGGCACTGAAGCTTTCTTT	CASSHGLGPFGTEAFF
TRBV27	.	TRBJ1-6	.	TGTGCCAGCAGTCCGAGACTGAATTCACTCCTCCACTTT	CASSPRLNSLLHF
TRBV9	TRBD1	TRBJ1-2	few	TGTGCCAGCAGCATCTCGACAGGGGGGAACTATGGCTACACCTTC	CASSISTGGNYGYTF
TRBV20-1	.	TRBJ2-3	.	TGCAGTGCTAGAGATCGGTCCTCCTCGCACCAGGGGGATACGCAGTATTTT	CSARDRSSSHQGDTQYF
TRBV9	TRBD1	TRBJ1-2	.	TGTGCCAGCAGCGTAGATTTCCAGGGGGCTCGTGGCTACACCTTC	CASSVDFQGARGYTF
TRBV20-1	TRBD1	TRBJ2-7	few	TGCAGTGCGGGACAGAGCGGACCCCATCCCTACGAGCAGTACTTC	CSAGQSGPHPYEQYF
TRBV7-9	TRBD1	TRBJ2-7	.	TGTACCAGCAGCTTTGGGACAGCTTCCTACGAGCAGTACTTC	CTSSFGTASYEQYF
TRBV7-2	.	TRBJ1-3	few	TGTGCCAGCAGCCAAGGGGTCGGAAACACCATATATTTT	CASSQGVGNTIYF
TRBV12-3/TRBV12-4	TRBD2	TRBJ2-6	few	TGTGCCAGCAGTTTTACCCGGACTAGCGGGGACTCTGGGGCCAACGTCCTGACTTTC	CASSFTRTSGDSGANVLTF
TRBV7-9	TRBD2	TRBJ2-2	few	TGTGCCAGCCAACTAGCGATTGCCGGGGAGCTGTTTTTT	CASQLAIAGELFF
TRBV7-8	.	TRBJ2-7	few	TGTGCCAGCAGGATGGCGGATTCAGAGCAGTACTTC	CASRMADSEQYF
TRBV7-9	.	TRBJ1-2	few	TGTGCCAGCAGCTTAGGGGCAGGGTCGTATGGCTACACCTTC	CASSLGAGSYGYTF
TRBV7-6	.	TRBJ1-5	.	TGTGCCAGCAGCCAACCCGGCAGAGAAGGAATGTGGAATCAGCCCCAGCATTTT	CASSQPGREGMWNQPQHF
TRBV27	.	TRBJ2-4	.	TGTGCCAGCAGGGCCGGCAGCGCACTAGCCAAAAACATTCAGTACTTC	CASRAGSALAKNIQYF
TRBV10-3	TRBD1	TRBJ1-2	.	TGTGCCACCGGACAGGGGGCGGGCGGCTACACCTTC	CATGQGAGGYTF
TRBV29-1	.	TRBJ1-1	.	TGCAGCGTTCAAAGGAGACAGGACACTGAAGCTTTCTTT	CSVQRRQDTEAFF
TRBV29-1	.	TRBJ1-1	.	TGCAGCGCTGAAGTACTGGGAACTGAAGCTTTCTTT	CSAEVLGTEAFF
TRBV4-3	TRBD2	TRBJ2-5	.	TGCGCCAGCAGCCAATTCCTGTGGGCGGGGGGCATCCAAGAGACCCAGTACTTC	CASSQFLWAGGIQETQYF
TRBV4-1	TRBD1	TRBJ2-7	.	TGCGCCAGCGGCAGGGGGCTATTCTACGAGCAGTACTTC	CASGRGLFYEQYF
TRBV11-3	.	TRBJ2-1	.	TGTGCCAGCAGTGTCGGGGGGCCCCCCTCCTACAATGAGCAGTTCTTC	CASSVGGPPSYNEQFF
TRBV27	.	TRBJ2-1	few	TGTGCCAGCAGGCCAGGAGGTCTTCCCCCCAATGAGCAGTTCTTC	CASRPGGLPPNEQFF
TRBV9	.	TRBJ2-7	.	TGTGCCAGCAGCGACCCCCGGGGCTACGAGCAGTACTTC	CASSDPRGYEQYF
TRBV4-1	TRBD2	TRBJ2-1	.	TGCGCCAGCAGCCACAGGTCTAGCGGGCTCTCCTACAATGAGCAGTTCTTC	CASSHRSSGLSYNEQFF
TRBV25-1	.	TRBJ1-6	.	TGTGCCAGCGCCTGGACGGCCAATTCACCCCTCCACTTT	CASAWTANSPLHF
TRBV6-2/TRBV6-3	TRBD2	TRBJ2-1	.	TGTGCCAGCACTGCCGGGACTAGTTTCAATGAGCAGTTCTTC	CASTAGTSFNEQFF
TRBV12-3/TRBV12-4	.	TRBJ1-1	few	TGTGCCAGCAGTTTAGAGCGCAGGTCTGAAGCTTTCTTT	CASSLERRSEAFF
TRBV29-1	.	TRBJ2-7	.	TGCAACGTAATGGACCCATCCTACGAGCAGTACTTC	CNVMDPSYEQYF
TRBV7-9	TRBD2	TRBJ2-7	few	TGTGCCAGCAGCTTTCCTAGCGGGGGAGCCTACGAGCAGTACTTC	CASSFPSGGAYEQYF
TRBV30	TRBD1	TRBJ1-6	few	TGTGCCTGGAGTCCCTTGACAGGGTTCGATTCACCCCTCCACTTT	CAWSPLTGFDSPLHF
TRBV6-1	TRBD1	TRBJ2-4	few	TGTGCCAGCAGTGGGTTGACAGGGGGGGTGGACATTCAGTACTTC	CASSGLTGGVDIQYF
TRBV25-1	.	TRBJ2-5	.	TGTGCCAGCAGTCTGGGCACCAGGGTGATACAAGAGACCCAGTACTTC	CASSLGTRVIQETQYF
TRBV5-6	TRBD2	TRBJ2-7	.	TGTGCCAGCACCCTTGTGGCGGGGGGCCGGGACACCCTCTACGAGCAGTACTTC	CASTLVAGGRDTLYEQYF
TRBV12-3/TRBV12-4	.	TRBJ1-5	.	TGTGCCAGCAGTCTTACAAGGGCCCTGCAGCCCCAGCATTTT	CASSLTRALQPQHF
TRBV7-2	.	TRBJ2-7	few	TGTGCCAGCAGAACGTCAGGGAGGAGTGGCGAGCAGTACTTC	CASRTSGRSGEQYF
TRBV5-1	.	TRBJ2-1	few	TGCGCCAGCAGCAGCTTGGTTGGGGGCGCCTACAGTGAGCAGTTCTTC	CASSSLVGGAYSEQFF